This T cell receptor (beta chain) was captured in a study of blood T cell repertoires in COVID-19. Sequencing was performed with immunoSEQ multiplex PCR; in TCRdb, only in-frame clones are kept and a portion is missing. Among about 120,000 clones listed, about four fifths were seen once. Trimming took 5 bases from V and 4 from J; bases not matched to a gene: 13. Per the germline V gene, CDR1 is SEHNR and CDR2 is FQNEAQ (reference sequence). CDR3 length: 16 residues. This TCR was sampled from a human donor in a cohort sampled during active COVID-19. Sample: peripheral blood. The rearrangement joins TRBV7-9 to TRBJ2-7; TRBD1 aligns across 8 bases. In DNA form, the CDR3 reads TGTGCCAGCAGCCCCCCCTTCGGCAGGGGGCTTTACGAGCAGTACTTC. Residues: CASSPPFGRGLYEQYF.